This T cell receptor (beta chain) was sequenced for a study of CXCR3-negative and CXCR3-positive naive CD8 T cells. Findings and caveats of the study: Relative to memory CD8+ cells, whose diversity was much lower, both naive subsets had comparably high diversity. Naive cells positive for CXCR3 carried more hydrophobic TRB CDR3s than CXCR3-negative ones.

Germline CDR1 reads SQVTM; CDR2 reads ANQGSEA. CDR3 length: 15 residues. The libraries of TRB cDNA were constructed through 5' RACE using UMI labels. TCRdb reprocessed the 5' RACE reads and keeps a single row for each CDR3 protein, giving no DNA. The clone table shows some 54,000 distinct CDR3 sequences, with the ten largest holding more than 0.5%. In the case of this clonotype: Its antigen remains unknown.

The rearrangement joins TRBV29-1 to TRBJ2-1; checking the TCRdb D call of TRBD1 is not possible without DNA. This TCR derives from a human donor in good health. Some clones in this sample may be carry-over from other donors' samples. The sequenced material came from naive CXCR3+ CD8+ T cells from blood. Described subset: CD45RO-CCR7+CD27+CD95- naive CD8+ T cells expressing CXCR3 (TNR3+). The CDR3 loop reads CSVEREVGTSYEQFF.